The 23 T cell receptor beta chains below were found in one sample sequenced in a study of blood T cell repertoires in COVID-19. Assay used: immunoSEQ multiplex PCR; TCRdb lists only in-frame clones, some missing. Of about 160,000 clones listed, 80% to 90% are singletons. Sequences were obtained from PBMCs or T cells enriched from blood (not recorded which). These receptors all stem from a woman between 50 and 59 years old in a cohort exposed to, infected with or recovered from COVID-19 (not recorded which).

CDR3 residues: CASSPRVAGGHEQYF. The CDR3 region has the DNA TGTGCCAGCAGCCCGAGAGTGGCGGGAGGACACGAGCAGTACTTC. The V and J genes are TRBV5-5 and TRBJ2-7; 8 nucleotides agree with TRBD2. The junction had 11 bases not matched to a gene; V was cut back by 4 bases and J by 5 bases. The CDR3 spans 15 residues. Per germline, CDR1 SGHKS and CDR2 YYEKEE (reference sequence).

The CDR3 region is CASSYGSGAGTDTQYF. The CDR3 DNA reads as TGTGCCAGCAGCTATGGATCGGGAGCGGGCACAGATACGCAGTATTTT. The V call is TRBV11-3, the J call TRBJ2-3, with D perhaps TRBD2 (6 bases). Germline CDR1 reads SGHNT; CDR2 reads YENEEA. The CDR3 extends over 16 amino acids. V was cut by 4 bases and J by 1 base, with 15 bases left in between. The full variable domain, in which reference TRBV11-3 and TRBJ2-3 provide the parts outside the CDR3, is EAGVVQSPRYKIIEKKQPVAFWCNPISGHNTLYWYLQNLGQGPELLIRYENEEAVDDSQLPKDRFSAERLKGVDSTLKIQPAELGDSAVYLCASSYGSGAGTDTQYFGPGTRLTVL.

The gene calls are TRBV5-1 and TRBJ2-7; D is possibly TRBD2 (6 bases). This CDR3 contains 16 residues. The germline V and J ends were trimmed by 0 bases and 2 bases, with 15 bases remaining between them. Per germline, CDR1 SGHRS and CDR2 YFSETQ. CDR3 amino acids: CASSLAASEPTYEQYF. For the CDR3, the DNA is TGCGCCAGCAGCTTGGCGGCTAGCGAGCCAACCTACGAGCAGTACTTC.

This chain uses TRBV5-1 with TRBJ2-2; possible D gene TRBD2, 6 bases. CDR1 and CDR2 from the germline V gene are SGHRS and YFSETQ. Trimming left V 0 bases short and J 4 bases short, with 16 bases between. The CDR3 covers 17 residues. CDR3 DNA sequence: TGCGCCAGCAGCTTGGCAGGGACTTCCTACATCACCGGGGAGCTGTTTTTT. It is translated as CASSLAGTSYITGELFF.

The chain couples TRBV7-9 to TRBJ2-3; 7 bases are shared with TRBD1. Trimming cost V 1 base and J 3 bases; bases outside gene matches: 10. Germline CDR1 reads SEHNR; CDR2 reads FQNEAQ (reference sequence). This CDR3 contains 17 residues. The CDR3 DNA is TGTGCCAGCAGCTTAGGACAGGGTAACGTTTGGACAGATACGCAGTATTTT. This gives the protein CASSLGQGNVWTDTQYF.

This chain joins TRBV6-1 and TRBJ2-5, with D possibly matching TRBD2 (5 bases). Trimming shortened V by 0 bases and J by 4 bases, and 21 bases separated the two germline ends. The germline V gene has CDR1 MNHNS and CDR2 SASEGT. The CDR3 spans 18 residues. The CDR3 region is CASSEATPPLVLGETQYF. For the CDR3, the DNA is TGTGCCAGCAGTGAAGCCACACCCCCACTAGTCCTGGGAGAGACCCAGTACTTC.

The rearrangement joins TRBV24-1 to TRBJ1-1; the match to TRBD1 covers 8 bases. The CDR3 has 14 amino acids. Germline V gene lookup returns CDR1 KGHDR and CDR2 SFDVKD. V shed 2 bases, J shed 8 bases, and the junction held 6 bases outside the gene matches. The CDR3 coding sequence is TGTGCCACCAGTGATTCAAGACAGGGGTCAGAAGCTTTCTTT. Translation gives CATSDSRQGSEAFF.

This clone was seen just once. CDR3 region: CASSQGQANQPQHF. The CDR3 DNA reads TGTGCCAGCAGCCAAGGACAGGCAAATCAGCCCCAGCATTTT. This sequence joins TRBV3-1 (or the pseudogene TRBV3-2) and TRBJ1-5, with a possible D match to TRBD1 (6 bases). V lost 1 base and J lost 4, with 8 bases in between. Germline lookup yields CDR1 LGHDT and CDR2 YNNKEL (reference sequence). The CDR3 totals 14 residues.

The rearrangement joins TRBV2 to TRBJ2-3; 11 bases agree with TRBD2. Germline V gives CDR1 SNHLY, CDR2 FYNNEI. Germline trimming cut 7 bases from V and 0 bases from J; bases unmatched to any gene: 3. This CDR3 contains 15 residues. The CDR3 DNA reads as TGTGCCAGCATTAGCGGGAGGGCCAGCACAGATACGCAGTATTTT. Encoded protein: CASISGRASTDTQYF.

The V gene is TRBV28, the J gene TRBJ1-5; 10 bases line up with TRBD1. The germline CDR1 and CDR2 sequences are MDHEN and SYDVKM. After removal of 6 bases from V and 6 bases from J, the junction contained 11 bases not matched to a gene. The CDR3 spans 16 residues. Written as DNA, the CDR3 is TGTGCCAGCAGGGGGGACAGGGGACGTGGGGCTCAGCCCCAGCATTTT. It encodes CASRGDRGRGAQPQHF.

V usage is TRBV29-1 and J usage is TRBJ2-3, with TRBD2 matching 7 bases. This CDR3 is built from 16 residues. V was pared by 8 bases and J by 5 bases, with 19 bases of the junction left unmatched. Germline values: CDR1 SQVTM, CDR2 ANQGSEA. The CDR3 DNA reads TGCAGCTCTCGCCCCCGGGGGAGGGGTACACAAGATACGCAGTATTTT. Its translation: CSSRPRGRGTQDTQYF.

The V gene is TRBV12-3 or TRBV12-4, the J gene TRBJ1-3; TRBD1 is a possible D gene (6 bases). Trimming left V 3 bases short and J 4 bases short, with 7 bases between. The CDR3 is 13 residues long. The CDR3 loop is CASSLQGGNTIYF. The CDR3 coding sequence is TGTGCCAGCAGTTTGCAGGGGGGAAACACCATATATTTT.

The CDR3 DNA is TGTGCCACCAAAGGTGTAGCGGACTCCTACGAGCAGTACTTC. It specifies CATKGVADSYEQYF. V gene TRBV6-5 combines with J gene TRBJ2-7, with D possibly matching TRBD2 (6 bases). CDR1 is MNHEY, CDR2 SVGAGI, per germline. This CDR3 comprises 14 residues. With 10 bases removed from V and 0 bases from J, the gap between germline ends came to 16 bases.

V usage is TRBV27 and J usage is TRBJ2-1; a possible D gene is TRBD2 (6 bases). V dropped 7 bases and J dropped 5 bases, with 15 bases sitting between them. CDR3 size: 14 residues. CDR1 MNHEY and CDR2 SMNVEV come from the germline V gene (reference sequence). In DNA form, the CDR3 reads TGTGCCAGCACCCGGTGGGGGGAAGACAATGAGCAGTTCTTC. The encoded protein is CASTRWGEDNEQFF.

The chain carries TRBV9 and TRBJ1-1; TRBD1 matches at 10 bases. Germline trimming cut 3 bases from V and 5 bases from J; bases unmatched to any gene: 7. The CDR3 runs 15 residues. Germline CDR1 is SGDLS and CDR2 is YYNGEE. The CDR3 protein is CASSAYGTGETEAFF. CDR3 DNA sequence: TGTGCCAGCAGCGCCTATGGGACAGGGGAAACTGAAGCTTTCTTT.

V usage is TRBV7-9 and J usage is TRBJ2-2, with a tentative D call TRBD1 (7 bases). This CDR3 region has 16 residues. Germline loops: CDR1 SEHNR, CDR2 FQNEAQ (reference sequence). V was clipped by 2 bases and J by 2 bases, with 12 bases between them. The CDR3 sequence: CASSLTQGGNTGELFF. The CDR3 DNA is TGTGCCAGCAGCTTAACTCAGGGGGGAAACACCGGGGAGCTGTTTTTT.

V gene TRBV4-2 combines with J gene TRBJ1-1; TRBD1 agrees at 8 bases. V shed 0 bases and J 0 bases; nucleotides not matched to a gene: 6. The CDR3 covers 17 residues. The germline V gene has CDR1 LGHNA and CDR2 YNFKEQ. CDR3 in amino acids: CASSQEYGQGLNTEAFF. The CDR3, as DNA: TGTGCCAGCAGCCAAGAATACGGACAGGGACTGAACACTGAAGCTTTCTTT.

The chain carries TRBV5-1 and TRBJ2-1; TRBD2 matches 10 bases. The germline gives CDR1 SGHRS, CDR2 YFSETQ. The CDR3 is made up of 15 amino acids. Unmatched junction bases numbered 7, after V lost 4 bases and J lost 6 bases. In DNA form, the CDR3 reads TGCGCCAGCAGCCCTCTAGCGGGGGCGGCCAATGAGCAGTTCTTC. It yields the protein CASSPLAGAANEQFF.

The gene calls are TRBV2 and TRBJ2-3; 14 positions agree with TRBD2. This CDR3 region has 16 residues. CDR1 is SNHLY and CDR2 is FYNNEI in the germline V gene. Germline trimming cut 6 bases from V and 4 bases from J; bases unmatched to any gene: 6. The CDR3 DNA reads TGTGCCAGCAGCAGACTAGCGGGGGGGCCCGCAGATACGCAGTATTTT. This gives the protein CASSRLAGGPADTQYF.

This sequence joins TRBV5-4 and TRBJ2-7; no definite D call. Germline CDR1 SGHNT, CDR2 YYREEE (reference sequence). The CDR3 is 15 amino acids. V gave up 1 base and J gave up 1 base, with 12 bases separating them. CDR3 nucleotides: TGTGCCAGCAGCTTGCCCAACTCGGTATCCTACGAGCAGTACTTC. Translating gives CASSLPNSVSYEQYF.

The chain uses TRBV5-1 and TRBJ1-2; D is unresolved. This CDR3 has 15 residues. Germline loops: CDR1 SGHRS, CDR2 YFSETQ. Trimming cost V 0 bases and J 8 bases, with 17 bases left between them. This CDR3 reads CASSLEAPLTYGYTF. The CDR3 nucleotides read TGCGCCAGCAGCTTGGAGGCACCCTTGACTTACGGCTACACCTTC. Filled out from reference TRBV5-1 and TRBJ1-2, the complete variable domain reads KAGVTQTPRYLIKTRGQQVTLSCSPISGHRSVSWYQQTPGQGLQFLFEYFSETQRNKGNFPGRFSGRQFSNSRSEMNVSTLELGDSALYLCASSLEAPLTYGYTFGSGTRLTVV.

V gene TRBV29-1 combines with J gene TRBJ2-1; 8 nucleotides match TRBD2. V gave up 1 base and J gave up 3 bases; unmatched junction bases: 5. CDR3 length equals 15 residues. Germline CDR1 is SQVTM and CDR2 is ANQGSEA. The CDR3 region is CSVEGVSGVYNEQFF. CDR3 in DNA: TGCAGCGTTGAAGGCGTTAGCGGGGTCTACAATGAGCAGTTCTTC.

The chain employs TRBV27 and TRBJ2-5; D not resolved. V was trimmed by 6 bases and J by 7 bases, leaving 15 bases between them. In germline, CDR1 is MNHEY, CDR2 SMNVEV (reference sequence). CDR3 length equals 13 residues. CDR3 in DNA: TGTGCCAGCAGACGCAGTGTAACGGGGACCCAGTACTTC. It codes for CASRRSVTGTQYF.